These 24 T cell receptor beta chains share one sample of origin, sequenced in a study of CD8+ T cells in alopecia areata. cDNA serving as the sequencing template came from extracted, reverse transcribed RNA. TCRdb's table, derived via immunoSEQ multiplex PCR, lists solely in-frame clones and lacks some. The sample lists about 150,000 clones, more than 40% occurring once. The sequencing sample was made of CD4+ T cells sorted from blood. These receptors all come from a human donor with alopecia areata.

This clone has more than one count but fewer than ten. V usage is TRBV29-1 and J usage is TRBJ2-5, with a weak D call TRBD1 (5 bases). V was clipped by 4 bases and J by 4 bases, with 16 bases between them. The CDR3 runs 14 residues. The V gene's germline CDR1 is SQVTM and CDR2 ANQGSEA. The CDR3 DNA reads TGCAGCGTTGCAGGGTTGTTAGGCGCAGAGACCCAGTACTTC. This codes for CSVAGLLGAETQYF. Based on the CDR3 plus reference TRBV29-1 and TRBJ2-5, the full variable domain is SAVISQKPSRDICQRGTSLTIQCQVDSQVTMMFWYRQQPGQSLTLIATANQGSEATYESGFVIDKFPISRPNLTFSTLTVSNMSPEDSSIYLCSVAGLLGAETQYFGPGTRLLVL.

This chain connects TRBV30 to TRBJ2-7; 8 nucleotides agree with TRBD2. CDR1 is GTSNPN and CDR2 is SVGIG in the germline V gene (reference sequence). V dropped 6 bases and J dropped 2; count of bases not matched to a gene: 12. The CDR3 runs 15 residues. The CDR3 DNA reads as TGTGCCTGCCGCGACCAAGGACTAGCAACCTACGAGCAGTACTTC. Protein: CACRDQGLATYEQYF.

This clone was counted between two and nine times. The chain employs TRBV28 and TRBJ2-1; either TRBD1 or TRBD2 may fit D (5 bases each). Germline CDR1 MDHEN, CDR2 SYDVKM. The CDR3 totals 14 residues. Trimming cost V 6 bases and J 8 bases, with 17 bases left between them. CDR3 in amino acids: CASRAGTFLHEQFF. CDR3 coding DNA: TGTGCCAGCAGAGCCGGGACCTTCCTTCATGAGCAGTTCTTC.

The table lists this clone with a few counts. This chain links TRBV29-1 with TRBJ1-1, with D hard to call. CDR3 size: 11 residues. Germline CDR1 SQVTM, CDR2 ANQGSEA. V was cut by 4 bases and J by 3 bases, with 6 bases left in between. CDR3 in DNA: TGCAGCGTTGCGGTCGACACTGAAGCTTTCTTT. Protein: CSVAVDTEAFF.

This rearrangement joins TRBV2 to TRBJ2-1; 7 bases agree with TRBD2. Germline loops: CDR1 SNHLY, CDR2 FYNNEI. The CDR3 is 15 amino acids. Trimming removed 7 bases from V and 8 bases from J; junction bases left unmatched: 14. The CDR3 loop reads CASMLGGRNLYEQFF. CDR3 coding DNA: TGTGCCAGCATGTTGGGAGGGCGTAATTTGTATGAGCAGTTCTTC.

The J gene is TRBJ2-3, the V gene TRBV5-1, with 9 positions matching TRBD1. The CDR3 spans 16 residues. CDR1 SGHRS and CDR2 YFSETQ come from the germline V gene. V trimming: 5 bases; J trimming: 5 bases; junction bases outside the gene matches: 12. CDR3 sequence: CASSFAGTGRGDTQYF. CDR3 in DNA: TGCGCCAGCAGTTTTGCCGGGACAGGGCGAGGAGATACGCAGTATTTT. The full variable domain, with the rest looked up from reference TRBV5-1 and TRBJ2-3, is KAGVTQTPRYLIKTRGQQVTLSCSPISGHRSVSWYQQTPGQGLQFLFEYFSETQRNKGNFPGRFSGRQFSNSRSEMNVSTLELGDSALYLCASSFAGTGRGDTQYFGPGTRLTVL.

This clone was detected a few times. The chain employs TRBV7-9 and TRBJ2-5; no firm D call. CDR1 is SEHNR, CDR2 FQNEAQ, per germline (reference sequence). Trimming left V 5 bases short and J 2 bases short, with 18 bases between. The CDR3 length is 16 residues. The CDR3 loop reads CASSRWATNRQETQYF. The CDR3 DNA sequence: TGTGCCAGCAGCCGATGGGCGACAAACCGTCAAGAGACCCAGTACTTC. Using reference TRBV7-9 and TRBJ2-5 for the parts outside the CDR3, the full variable domain is DTGVSQNPRHKITKRGQNVTFRCDPISEHNRLYWYRQTLGQGPEFLTYFQNEAQLEKSRLLSDRFSAERPKGSFSTLEIQRTEQGDSAMYLCASSRWATNRQETQYFGPGTRLLVL.

The CDR3 here is CAISMGPNYEQYF. The CDR3 DNA follows: TGTGCCATCAGTATGGGACCTAATTACGAGCAGTACTTC. The chain uses TRBV10-3 and TRBJ2-7; D could derive from TRBD1 or TRBD2 (5 bases each). Trimming shortened V by 5 bases and J by 4 bases, and 12 bases separated the two germline ends. The CDR3 runs to 13 residues. Germline values: CDR1 ENHRY, CDR2 SYGVKD.

This clone was seen a few times. The chain links TRBV5-4 to TRBJ1-2, with 10 positions matching TRBD1. Germline values: CDR1 SGHNT, CDR2 YYREEE (reference sequence). This CDR3 has 15 amino acids. Unmatched junction bases numbered 2, after V lost 1 base and J lost 2 bases. The CDR3 loop is CASSLTGQGNYGYTF. The CDR3 DNA follows: TGTGCCAGCAGCTTGACGGGACAGGGGAACTATGGCTACACCTTC.

The CDR3 nucleotides are TGTGCCAGCAGCTTAGCTAACATACCGGGGAATGAGCAGTTCTTC. Encoded protein: CASSLANIPGNEQFF. The genes are TRBV7-8 and TRBJ2-1; a possible D gene is TRBD2 (5 bases). Trimming pared 0 bases from V and 7 bases from J, leaving 13 bases between. This CDR3 is 15 amino acids long. CDR1 SGHVS and CDR2 FQNEAQ come from the germline V gene.

This clone was detected only once. The chain recombines TRBV6-5 with TRBJ1-2; D not resolved. V gave up 1 base and J gave up 5 bases, with 14 bases separating them. Germline V gene sequence: CDR1 MNHEY, CDR2 SVGAGI. This CDR3 is built from 15 residues. The CDR3 DNA is TGTGCCAGCAGTTACTTGCGGGGTAGCGGGTATGGCTACACCTTC. Amino acids: CASSYLRGSGYGYTF.

V and J are TRBV30 and TRBJ2-7; perhaps D is TRBD1 or TRBD2 (5 bases each). The CDR3 totals 17 residues. Between the trimmed V and J ends, which lost 3 bases and 3 bases, there was a span of 24 bases. CDR1 and CDR2 (germline): GTSNPN, SVGIG (reference sequence). The CDR3 loop reads CAWSTGTTAFRGYEQYF. The DNA for the CDR3 is TGTGCCTGGAGCACCGGGACCACCGCTTTCCGGGGCTACGAGCAGTACTTC. The entire variable domain, with the rest obtained from reference TRBV30 and TRBJ2-7, is as follows: SQTIHQWPATLVQPVGSPLSLECTVEGTSNPNLYWYRQAAGRGLQLLFYSVGIGQISSEVPQNLSASRPQDRQFILSSKKLLLSDSGFYLCAWSTGTTAFRGYEQYFGPGTRLTVT.

This clone occurred a few times. CDR3 loop: CASSPRQGEAFF. The CDR3 bases are TGTGCCAGCAGTCCACGACAGGGGGAAGCTTTCTTT. V usage is TRBV6-1 and J usage is TRBJ1-1; the match to TRBD1 covers 8 bases. The CDR3 consists of 12 residues. Trimming took 5 bases from V and 8 from J; bases not matched to a gene: 4. Germline lookup yields CDR1 MNHNS and CDR2 SASEGT.

This chain uses TRBV18 with TRBJ2-5; D is unclear. V was pared by 1 base and J by 4 bases, with 10 bases between. The CDR3 contains 14 residues. Germline-derived CDR1 and CDR2 are KGHSH and LQKENI. The CDR3 spells CASSPQLPPETQYF. The CDR3 DNA sequence: TGTGCCAGCTCACCACAACTCCCCCCAGAGACCCAGTACTTC.

The rearrangement uses TRBV28 and TRBJ2-1, with a weak D call TRBD2 (6 bases). Germline assignment: CDR1 MDHEN and CDR2 SYDVKM. The CDR3 consists of 14 residues. Trimming cost V 11 bases and J 0 bases, with 14 bases left between them. Here the CDR3 reads CAPGRGSSYNEQFF. The CDR3 bases are TGTGCCCCAGGGCGGGGAAGCTCCTACAATGAGCAGTTCTTC.

The CDR3 region has the DNA TGTGCCAGCAGCGTAGCTACAGCGGGACGCACAGATACGCAGTATTTT. It specifies CASSVATAGRTDTQYF. This chain connects TRBV9 to TRBJ2-3, with 7 bases aligning to TRBD2. CDR3 size: 16 residues. The V segment lost 0 bases and the J segment 1 base; nucleotides outside the gene matches: 5. Per the germline V gene, CDR1 is SGDLS and CDR2 is YYNGEE.

This chain links TRBV5-4 with TRBJ2-3, with 10 nucleotides matching TRBD2. Germline V CDR1 and CDR2: SGHNT, YYREEE (reference sequence). V was pared by 4 bases and J by 3 bases, with 8 bases of the junction left unmatched. The CDR3 runs 16 residues. CDR3 sequence reads: CASSPGSSGRTDTQYF. The CDR3 DNA reads TGTGCCAGCAGCCCCGGCTCTAGCGGGAGAACAGATACGCAGTATTTT.

The gene calls are TRBV5-1 and TRBJ2-1; D remains unclear. V was shortened by 6 bases and J by 8 bases, with 9 bases between the two germline ends. The CDR3 length is 11 residues. Germline CDR1 and CDR2: SGHRS and YFSETQ. The CDR3 sequence: CASKLDYEQFF. CDR3 nucleotide sequence: TGCGCCAGCAAGCTTGACTATGAGCAGTTCTTC.

This clone occurred a few times. The chain is built from TRBV11-2 and TRBJ1-2, with no clear D. The CDR3 covers 16 residues. V gave up 0 bases and J gave up 0 bases, with 11 bases separating them. Germline V gene data show CDR1 as SGHAT and CDR2 as FQNNGV. The CDR3 region has the DNA TGTGCCAGCAGCTTAGAGGGCAGGTTTGCTAACTATGGCTACACCTTC. This codes for CASSLEGRFANYGYTF.

The rearrangement joins TRBV4-1 to TRBJ1-2; D remains ambiguous. CDR1 and CDR2 from the germline V gene are MGHRA and YSYEKL. Trimming left V 1 base short and J 4 bases short, with 10 bases between. This CDR3 region has 14 residues. CDR3 nucleotides: TGCGCCAGCAGCCAAGGAGATAAAGGCTATGGCTACACCTTC. Translation: CASSQGDKGYGYTF.

V and J are TRBV4-1 and TRBJ2-3, with TRBD1 matching over 7 bases. The DNA end lines up better with TRBJ1-5; the J call may be wrong. The CDR3 is made up of 17 amino acids. CDR1 MGHRA and CDR2 YSYEKL come from the germline V gene. CDR3 in amino acids: CASSQDGGGTSTDTQHF. The CDR3 DNA follows: TGCGCCAGCAGCCAAGATGGAGGGGGCACTTCCACAGATACGCAGCATTTT.

This rearrangement joins TRBV9 to TRBJ2-5; TRBD1 or TRBD2 may be the D gene (5 bases each). Between the trimmed V and J ends, which lost 0 bases and 9 bases, there was a span of 15 bases. Germline loops: CDR1 SGDLS, CDR2 YYNGEE. This CDR3 contains 14 residues. In DNA, the CDR3 is TGTGCCAGCAGCGTAGACGGGGCTACGTTGGCCCAGTACTTC. Protein: CASSVDGATLAQYF.

Note on this clone: Other DNA sequences from this sample encode an identical CDR3 as well. J is TRBJ1-1 and V is TRBV20-1; no firm D call. The CDR3 covers 11 residues. V lost 3 bases and J lost 3, with 5 bases in between. CDR1 and CDR2 from the germline V gene are DFQATT and SNEGSKA (reference sequence). For the CDR3, the DNA is TGCAGTGCTAGGGATTACACTGAAGCTTTCTTT. Its protein is CSARDYTEAFF.

The genes are TRBV9 and TRBJ2-1; possible D gene TRBD1, 6 bases. CDR1 is SGDLS and CDR2 is YYNGEE in the germline V gene. There are 14 residues in the CDR3. V dropped 3 bases and J dropped 7 bases, with 14 bases sitting between them. The CDR3 DNA reads TGTGCCAGCAGCGAAACCGGGACAACGAATGAGCAGTTCTTC. Translated, it gives CASSETGTTNEQFF.